The present T cell receptor beta chain was sequenced within a study of cytomegalovirus exposure and HLA in healthy donors (dated by TCRdb to about 2017). About the study as a whole: According to a later analysis, one platform produced both the 110 or so validation repertoires and the 666 repertoires of the first cohort. Along with the approximately 650-subject first cohort, a separate validation cohort of over 90 different subjects was used. High-throughput TCR immunosequencing, statistical association of individual TCRs with disease status, and machine learning were combined to predict cytomegalovirus infection status. The study was designed to test whether signatures of past pathogen exposure could be identified by cataloging public T cell receptors. Findings and caveats that apply to the study as a whole: A later analysis found that TCRs clustered in the first cohort also tended to co-occur in the 120 validation repertoires, with roughly 95% of cluster scores above 0. The classifier was reported to diagnose cytomegalovirus status with high specificity and sensitivity in both the original cohort and the validation cohort. In the study, around 160 TCR beta chains were listed as associated with cytomegalovirus. The authors suggested that the approach could potentially be generalized to other disease states and immunological phenotypes. A later analysis lacked HLA typing for the validation cohort, so it scored co-occurrence in that cohort across all 120 or so repertoires. Most TCR sequences were observed very rarely across donors, whereas some public TCRs were present in many individuals. In vitro tests confirmed that three of the cytomegalovirus-associated TCR beta chains recognize cytomegalovirus antigens.

Library construction relied on the immunoSEQ multiplex PCR assay. In the source study's methods: A statistical classification framework was developed to diagnose cytomegalovirus status using the catalog of TCR beta chain sequences. TCRdb carries this immuneACCESS record with in-frame sequences only. Its versions omit some clonotypes, under half of them owing to an unresolved V gene in the studies checked, with the rest unexplained. The V and J calls and clone size are taken from that table; D and trimming were inferred from the DNA. For this sample the table gives 150,000 to 200,000 clones, of which about 96% were detected only once. Of the sample, approximately 0.82% is held by the ten largest clones. The CDR3 runs 10 amino acids, cysteine and phenylalanine included. Only the CDR3 portion is preserved as DNA: 30 bases, with reading frame beginning at the first base. The germline V gene yields SQVTM for CDR1 and ANQGSEA for CDR2. V is pared back by 4 bases and J by 7 bases, with 7 bases lying between the germline termini.

As to this clone: Its antigen remains unidentified. No much larger clone exists at a distance of one base, and base qualities are not known.

Separate from the roughly 660-subject first cohort, the validation cohort of 90 to 150 subjects was the group to which the donors belonged. The rearranged segments are TRBV29-1 and TRBJ1-2; tentative D gene TRBD1, with 6 bases matching. The receptor comes from a woman aged 18-29 years in good health and CMV-seronegative. Sequenced material: PBMCs. The bases read TGCAGCGTTGTGGGGGCTGGCTACACCTTC. This sequence encodes CSVVGAGYTF.